This TCR beta chain was observed in a study of siplizumab effects on memory and regulatory T cells. General study points: The mean Treg-derived percentage of mappable alloreactive CD4+ clones was approximately 70% with siplizumab compared with approximately 28% in controls.

The trim removed 4 bases at V and 4 bases at J, leaving 5 bases unmatched. The CDR3 covers 15 residues. Germline V gene sequence: CDR1 SGHDN, CDR2 FVKESK. Points on this clone: Antigen unknown.

Clones were read by immunoSEQ multiplex PCR, and TCRdb kept only the in-frame ones, dropping some. Of some 96,000 clones in the sample, about 91% were seen once. Sequences were obtained from CD4+ T cells sorted from blood. The V and J genes are TRBV14 and TRBJ2-2, with 8 bases that match TRBD2. The clonotype comes from a human donor in good health. The CDR3 is CASSRGLASTGELFF. CDR3 coding DNA: TGTGCCAGCAGCCGAGGACTAGCTTCCACCGGGGAGCTGTTTTTT.